Presented here are 6 T cell receptor beta chains from one specimen sequenced in a study of blood T cell repertoires in COVID-19. Clones were sequenced by immunoSEQ multiplex PCR, and TCRdb holds only the in-frame ones, with some missing. The repertoire holds roughly 170,000 clones, with roughly 90% as singletons. Sequenced input: peripheral blood. The receptor source for this set is a man aged 55-75 years with acute or convalescent COVID-19.

The V and J genes are TRBV5-1 and TRBJ1-4; possibly TRBD1 for D (5 bases). This CDR3 has 15 amino acids. Germline CDR1 SGHRS, CDR2 YFSETQ. V was clipped by 1 base and J by 8 bases, with 15 bases between them. CDR3 in amino acids: CASSLSGQGGEKLFF. The CDR3 region has the DNA TGCGCCAGCAGCTTGAGTGGTCAGGGAGGAGAAAAACTGTTTTTT.

The rearrangement joins TRBV11-3 to TRBJ2-7; maybe TRBD2 (6 bases). Germline CDR1 is SGHNT and CDR2 is YENEEA. Trimming shortened V by 6 bases and J by 2 bases, and 14 bases separated the two germline ends. This CDR3 spans 14 amino acids. The CDR3 region is CASSIMGGPYEQYF. In nucleotides, the CDR3 is TGTGCCAGCAGTATAATGGGGGGTCCCTACGAGCAGTACTTC.

The rearrangement uses TRBV7-9 and TRBJ1-2; TRBD1 is a possible D gene (6 bases). V lost 5 bases to trimming and J lost 4 bases, with 8 bases between them. Per germline, CDR1 SEHNR and CDR2 FQNEAQ (reference sequence). The CDR3 runs 12 residues. The CDR3 protein is CASSKDSYGYTF. The DNA of the CDR3 is TGTGCCAGCAGCAAGGACAGCTATGGCTACACCTTC.

V usage is TRBV6-1 and J usage is TRBJ2-1; D is undetermined. The V gene lost 3 bases and the J gene lost 3 bases, with 9 bases spanning the gap. Per the germline V gene, CDR1 is MNHNS and CDR2 is SASEGT. The CDR3 is 14 residues long. Here the CDR3 DNA reads TGTGCCAGCAGTGACGAACATTTCTACAATGAGCAGTTCTTC. Translation gives CASSDEHFYNEQFF.

This clone was seen a handful of times. The chain carries TRBV5-1 and TRBJ1-1, with D perhaps TRBD1 (6 bases). The CDR3 contains 14 residues. Deletions cut 2 bases from V and 4 bases from J, with 12 bases between. The V gene's germline CDR1 is SGHRS and CDR2 YFSETQ. The CDR3 DNA is TGCGCCAGCAGCTTTCAGGGGCGGAGCACTGAAGCTTTCTTT. It encodes CASSFQGRSTEAFF.

V usage is TRBV6-6 and J usage is TRBJ1-5, with 11 bases fitting TRBD1. V lost 5 bases and J lost 4; bases outside the gene matches: 4. From germline, CDR1 is MNHNY and CDR2 SVGAGI (reference sequence). The CDR3 sequence is 15 residues long. CDR3 sequence reads: CASSPGTGGNQPQHF. The CDR3 nucleotides read TGTGCCAGCAGTCCCGGGACAGGGGGGAATCAGCCCCAGCATTTT.